This T cell receptor beta chain derives from a study of molecular identifiers for immune sequencing clone quantification. Study-level background: Replicate runs used RNA from around 20,000 or 100,000 naive CD8 cells, which was split five ways into aliquots, and four of those aliquots were then sequenced.

Germline V gives CDR1 LGHNA, CDR2 YNFKEQ. Trimming left V 0 bases short and J 5 bases short, with 14 bases between. This CDR3 has 16 amino acids. TCR libraries were built in bulk with a published protocol and specific TCR primers. TCRdb reprocessed the PCR reads via MiXCR and lists one record per CDR3 protein. Of around 470,000 distinct CDR3 sequences in the sample, around 23% were seen once. This sequence joins TRBV4-2 and TRBJ2-1; D perhaps matches TRBD2 (6 bases). The specimen sequenced was naive CD8+ T cells from blood, with Jurkat cell RNA spiked in. Subset meaning: FACS-sorted CD8+CD4-CCR7+CD45RA+ naive T cells. This receptor was obtained from a human donor in good health. Some libraries in this study had Jurkat cell RNA spiked in. DNA for the CDR3: TGTGCCAGCAGCCAAGATTCCCTCGGGAGAAACAATGAGCAGTTCTTC. This sequence encodes CASSQDSLGRNNEQFF.